The 19 T cell receptor beta chains below all came from one sample that was sequenced in a study of circulating CD8 cells and anti-PD-1 response in melanoma. Four subsets defined by PD-1 and/or TIGIT were sorted from live CD3+CD8+TCRalphabeta+ cells. Using approximately 15 ng of total RNA, TCR libraries were made with the QIAseq Immune Repertoire TCR panel. One entry per CDR3 protein results from TCRdb running MiXCR on the reads. The data show about 1,100 distinct CDR3 sequences, roughly 7.7% seen once. The starting material was CD8+ T cells from PBMCs, obtained at baseline or after one month of anti-PD-1 therapy (not recorded which). The receptors here all came from a human donor with melanoma.

This clonotype ranks as large. The DNA of the CDR3 is TGTGCCACTCCGACCCACCAAGAGACCCAGTACTTC. Translating it yields CATPTHQETQYF. The rearrangement joins TRBV19 to TRBJ2-5, with no clear D. This CDR3 comprises 12 residues. Germline-derived CDR1 and CDR2 are LNHDA and SQIVND (reference sequence). V shed 10 bases and J shed 0 bases, with 9 bases lying between them.

This clonotype is deemed large. J is TRBJ2-1 and V is TRBV29-1; 11 positions agree with TRBD2. V lost 7 bases and J lost 3; bases outside the gene matches: 11. This CDR3 has 16 residues. The germline gives CDR1 SQVTM, CDR2 ANQGSEA. CDR3 coding DNA: TGCAGCGGGAGGTCTAGCGGGGGGCCATACTACAATGAGCAGTTCTTC. As protein: CSGRSSGGPYYNEQFF.

This clonotype was observed a single time. As the CDR3 is not closed by the conserved phenylalanine or tryptophan, this likely results from a read error. No DNA is shown, since the ends of the CDR3 on it are uncertain; the CDR3 is the one TCRdb lists. The V call is TRBV19, the J call TRBJ2-7; the tabulated D call, TRBD1, remains unverified against the DNA. Germline V gene sequence: CDR1 LNHDA, CDR2 SQIVND (reference sequence). The CDR3 spans 14 amino acids, including both terminal residues. This chain's CDR3 is CASSQGGFQYEKYS.

In this sample, this clonotype is medium-sized. This chain uses TRBV19 with TRBJ2-7; D is ambiguous. CDR3 length equals 15 residues. Germline V gives CDR1 LNHDA, CDR2 SQIVND (reference sequence). The germline V and J ends were trimmed by 0 bases and 1 base, with 10 bases remaining between them. CDR3 sequence: CASSIELEDSYEQYF. The CDR3, as DNA: TGTGCCAGTAGTATAGAACTTGAGGATTCCTACGAGCAGTACTTC.

This clonotype was seen a few times. With a much larger clone just one base away, this may be a read error. The conserved closing phenylalanine or tryptophan is absent in this CDR3, likely reflecting a read error. This chain uses TRBV28 with TRBJ1-1; D unclear. The CDR3 loop spans 15 amino acids. Germline lookup yields CDR1 MDHEN and CDR2 SYDVKM. V lost 1 base and J 1 base, leaving 10 bases between the germline ends. CDR3 region: CASSLLDRANTEAFL. CDR3 bases: TGTGCCAGCAGTTTATTAGATAGGGCGAACACTGAAGCTTTCCTT.

This clonotype rates as medium-sized. The V and J genes are TRBV29-1 and TRBJ2-3; D uncertain. Trimming took off 0 bases at V and 7 bases at J, with 11 bases between the two ends. This CDR3 is 13 amino acids long. Germline V gene sequence: CDR1 SQVTM, CDR2 ANQGSEA. In DNA, the CDR3 is TGCAGCGTTGAAGAGGTCGGGCCCAATACGCAGTATTTT. It yields the protein CSVEEVGPNTQYF.

In its sample, this clonotype ranks as medium-sized (0.01 to 0.1%). The chain recombines TRBV27 with TRBJ1-1; D is possibly TRBD1 (6 bases). The CDR3 runs 17 residues. CDR1 and CDR2 from the germline V gene are MNHEY and SMNVEV (reference sequence). Trimming shortened V by 11 bases and J by 1 base, and 26 bases separated the two germline ends. DNA for the CDR3: TGTGCCGGCGAAAGCGCGGGTCTGGCAGGGGAGAACACTGAAGCTTTCTTT. This encodes CAGESAGLAGENTEAFF.

This clonotype is judged medium-sized. CDR3 region: CASSLGSQAFF. Here the CDR3 DNA reads TGTGCCAGCAGCTTAGGGTCTCAGGCTTTCTTT. This rearrangement joins TRBV7-2 to TRBJ1-1; D uncertain. The CDR3 extends over 11 amino acids. The germline CDR1 and CDR2 sequences are SGHTA and FQGNSA. The ends were cut back, 1 base at V and 11 bases at J, with 8 bases in the middle.

In regard to this clonotype: A far larger clone is just one base off, so this is likely a read error. The chain joins TRBV2 to TRBJ2-1; D uncertain. Germline V CDR1 and CDR2: SNHLY, FYNNEI. Trimming shortened V by 5 bases and J by 10 bases, and 15 bases separated the two germline ends. This CDR3 is 13 amino acids long. The CDR3 DNA follows: TGTGCCAGCAGTAAGGACGGGTCCTACGAGCAGTTCTTC. Translating it yields CASSKDGSYEQFF.

In its sample, this clonotype is large. The chain uses TRBV5-5 and TRBJ2-1; D uncertain. The CDR3 contains 13 residues. Trimming removed 3 bases from V and 5 bases from J, with 9 bases in between. Per germline, CDR1 SGHKS and CDR2 YYEKEE (reference sequence). The CDR3 spells CASSYGPDNEQFF. The CDR3 DNA sequence: TGTGCCAGCAGCTACGGACCTGACAATGAGCAGTTCTTC.

This clonotype is categorized as medium-sized. The chain employs TRBV30 and TRBJ1-1, with D unclear. Germline CDR1 reads GTSNPN; CDR2 reads SVGIG (reference sequence). V lost 4 bases and J lost 6, with 18 bases in between. This CDR3 region has 14 residues. In nucleotides, the CDR3 is TGTGCCTGGATTCGAGGGCGCGGGGTCCCTGAAGCTTTCTTT. Its translation: CAWIRGRGVPEAFF.

This clonotype qualifies as medium-sized. This chain connects TRBV5-8 to TRBJ2-3; the D call may be TRBD1 or TRBD2 (5 bases each). Trimming left V 3 bases short and J 0 bases short, with 17 bases between. The CDR3 covers 17 residues. CDR1 and CDR2 from the germline V gene are SGHTS and YDEGEE. The CDR3 nucleotides are TGTGCCAGCAGCTCAGGACTTCAGGGAGCCAGCACAGATACGCAGTATTTT. Its protein product is CASSSGLQGASTDTQYF. Full variable domain (outside the CDR3, taken from reference TRBV5-8 and TRBJ2-3): EAGVTQSPTHLIKTRGQQATLRCSPISGHTSVYWYQQALGLGLQFLLWYDEGEERNRGNFPPRFSGRQFPNYSSELNVNALELEDSALYLCASSSGLQGASTDTQYFGPGTRLTVL.

This clonotype is labeled as medium-sized. The chain is built from TRBV11-2 and TRBJ2-7; weak D call: TRBD1 (5 bases). In germline, CDR1 is SGHAT, CDR2 FQNNGV. Trimming removed 8 bases at V and 4 bases at J, with 15 bases between. The CDR3 is 13 residues long. The CDR3 nucleotides are TGTGCCAGCCACCAGACAGCCTCTTACGAGCAGTACTTC. It codes for CASHQTASYEQYF.

The chain joins TRBV14 to TRBJ2-1; TRBD2 aligns across 9 bases. The V segment lost 1 base and the J segment 10 bases; nucleotides outside the gene matches: 8. The CDR3 covers 15 residues. Germline V gene lookup returns CDR1 SGHDN and CDR2 FVKESK. The CDR3 here is CASSQARGGPGEQFF. The CDR3 coding sequence is TGTGCCAGCAGCCAAGCGCGGGGGGGCCCGGGAGAGCAGTTCTTC.

This clonotype is medium-sized (0.01 to 0.1%). The rearrangement joins TRBV19 to TRBJ2-2; the match to TRBD1 covers 9 bases. The CDR3 length is 16 residues. Germline CDR1 reads LNHDA; CDR2 reads SQIVND (reference sequence). Unmatched junction bases numbered 4, after V lost 1 base and J lost 4 bases. The DNA for the CDR3 is TGTGCCAGTAGTATAGGGACAGGGGTCTTCACCGGGGAGCTGTTTTTT. Encoded protein: CASSIGTGVFTGELFF.

This clonotype is large. The chain joins TRBV14 to TRBJ2-3; D unresolved. The V gene lost 0 bases and the J gene lost 4 bases, with 5 bases spanning the gap. Germline CDR1 and CDR2: SGHDN and FVKESK. This CDR3 has 13 residues. The CDR3 sequence: CASSQDFPDTQYF. The CDR3, as DNA: TGTGCCAGCAGCCAAGATTTCCCAGATACGCAGTATTTT.

Judged by abundance, this clonotype is medium-sized. The genes are TRBV9 and TRBJ2-5, with TRBD2 identical over 9 bases. The V gene end was trimmed by 2 bases and the J gene end by 2 bases; junction bases not matched to a gene: 7. This CDR3 is built from 16 residues. The germline CDR1 and CDR2 sequences are SGDLS and YYNGEE. The CDR3 loop is CASSVGPAGGQETQYF. CDR3 DNA sequence: TGTGCCAGCAGCGTTGGGCCAGCGGGGGGACAAGAGACCCAGTACTTC.

This clonotype is classed as large. This chain joins TRBV25-1 and TRBJ2-3, with no clear D. This CDR3 contains 12 residues. V lost 0 bases and J lost 4, with 2 bases in between. Germline CDR1 MGHDK, CDR2 SYGVNS. The CDR3 here is CASSEYPDTQYF. The CDR3 DNA is TGTGCCAGCAGTGAATATCCAGATACGCAGTATTTT.

In this sample, this clonotype is large. The chain has TRBV28 and TRBJ2-7, with 7 positions matching TRBD1. This CDR3 has 15 amino acids. Per the germline V gene, CDR1 is MDHEN and CDR2 is SYDVKM. Unmatched junction bases numbered 10, after V lost 6 bases and J lost 2 bases. CDR3 sequence reads: CASSVGGTVTYEQYF. As DNA, the CDR3 is TGTGCCAGCAGCGTAGGGGGCACAGTTACCTACGAGCAGTACTTC.